These 21 T cell receptor beta chains originate from one sample sequenced in a study of T-cell memory formation after mild COVID-19. TCRdb fed the 5' RACE reads into MiXCR, producing one record per CDR3 protein. The table shows tens of thousands of distinct CDR3 sequences, with 6% to 8.5% occurring only once. Sequenced sample: PBMCs or a T cell subset sorted from them (not recorded which). The origin of the receptors is an adult who had mild COVID-19 (a few samples of this study predate the infection). Cell type and time point are not known.

This clonotype was observed many times. The chain couples TRBV30 to TRBJ2-1; D is uncertain. Germline V lookup: CDR1 GTSNPN, CDR2 SVGIG (reference sequence). V lost 5 bases, J lost 2 bases, and 13 bases lay in between. The CDR3 spans 14 residues. DNA for the CDR3: TGTGCCTGGGGCCCCATTAGGGCCTACAATGAGCAGTTCTTC. It is translated as CAWGPIRAYNEQFF. Looking up the rest from reference TRBV30 and TRBJ2-1 gives the full variable domain: SQTIHQWPATLVQPVGSPLSLECTVEGTSNPNLYWYRQAAGRGLQLLFYSVGIGQISSEVPQNLSASRPQDRQFILSSKKLLLSDSGFYLCAWGPIRAYNEQFFGPGTRLTVL.

This chain connects TRBV5-5 to TRBJ1-4; D not resolved. Looked up from germline, CDR1 is SGHKS and CDR2 is YYEKEE (reference sequence). The CDR3 is 15 residues long. V lost 0 bases to trimming and J lost 4 bases, with 10 bases between them. Written as DNA, the CDR3 is TGTGCCAGCAGCTTGGGTGGCAGCTTTAATGAAAAACTGTTTTTT. Protein product: CASSLGGSFNEKLFF.

The chain carries TRBV6-1 and TRBJ2-7; D is possibly TRBD1 (6 bases). There are 15 residues in the CDR3. The V gene lost 8 bases and the J gene lost 1 base, with 18 bases spanning the gap. The germline gives CDR1 MNHNS, CDR2 SASEGT. CDR3 protein: CASVLFPGQSYEQYF. Here the CDR3 DNA reads TGTGCCAGCGTGTTATTTCCAGGACAGTCCTACGAGCAGTACTTC.

This clonotype has a count of ten or more. V gene TRBV20-1 combines with J gene TRBJ1-1; TRBD1 aligns across 7 bases. Germline V CDR1 and CDR2: DFQATT, SNEGSKA (reference sequence). V lost 5 bases to trimming and J lost 1 base; unmatched junction nucleotides: 10. CDR3 length equals 15 residues. In nucleotides, the CDR3 is TGCAGTGCTCCCCGTCCGGGACAGACGAACACTGAAGCTTTCTTT. This gives the protein CSAPRPGQTNTEAFF.

Ten or more counts support this clonotype. The rearrangement uses TRBV5-6 and TRBJ2-1, with D unresolved. Germline values: CDR1 SGHDT, CDR2 YYEEEE. V lost 3 bases and J lost 3, with 7 bases in between. CDR3 length equals 13 residues. The CDR3 reads CASSYDNYNEQFF. The CDR3 DNA reads TGTGCCAGCAGCTATGACAACTACAATGAGCAGTTCTTC.

This clonotype was observed a handful of times. The gene calls are TRBV15 and TRBJ1-5, with D uncertain. Looked up from germline, CDR1 is LNHNV and CDR2 is YYDKDF (reference sequence). Trimming took off 8 bases at V and 1 base at J, with 15 bases between the two ends. The CDR3 runs to 15 residues. As DNA, the CDR3 is TGTGCCACCCAGCGCGACCGGAGAAGCAATCAGCCCCAGCATTTT. It encodes CATQRDRRSNQPQHF. Variable domain in full (rest from reference TRBV15 and TRBJ1-5): DAMVIQNPRYQVTQFGKPVTLSCSQTLNHNVMYWYQQKSSQAPKLLFHYYDKDFNNEADTPDNFQSRRPNTSFCFLDIRSPGLGDTAMYLCATQRDRRSNQPQHFGDGTRLSIL.

This clonotype occurred many times. The gene calls are TRBV20-1 and TRBJ2-4; 7 positions agree with TRBD1. This CDR3 has 12 residues. The J segment lost 5 bases and the V segment lost 7 bases, leaving 5 bases of the junction unmatched. The germline V gene encodes CDR1 DFQATT and CDR2 SNEGSKA (reference sequence). CDR3 in amino acids: CSVNDRENIQYF. The DNA for the CDR3 is TGCAGTGTCAACGACAGGGAAAACATTCAGTACTTC.

V usage is TRBV18 and J usage is TRBJ2-5; 7 bases fit TRBD1. Germline loops: CDR1 KGHSH, CDR2 LQKENI. The CDR3 is 16 residues long. Trimming took 0 bases from V and 4 from J; bases not matched to a gene: 8. CDR3 bases: TGTGCCAGCTCACCACCTACTAGGGGGCGAAGAGAGACCCAGTACTTC. It specifies CASSPPTRGRRETQYF.

In its sample, this clonotype was seen many times. This chain connects TRBV7-2 to TRBJ1-2; the match to TRBD1 covers 10 bases. V shed 4 bases, J shed 6 bases, and the junction held 14 bases outside the gene matches. The length of the CDR3 is 17 residues. The germline CDR1 and CDR2 sequences are SGHTA and FQGNSA. In DNA, the CDR3 is TGTGCCAGCAGCTCGACCGGGACAGGGGCTGGTTCTGATGGCTACACCTTC. Protein sequence: CASSSTGTGAGSDGYTF.

This clonotype was seen many times. CDR3 loop: CASSPQAGGPSRSGTQYF. CDR3 nucleotide sequence: TGTGCCAGCAGCCCTCAAGCGGGAGGACCCAGCCGTTCCGGGACCCAGTACTTC. This chain links TRBV9 with TRBJ2-5, with TRBD2 identical over 9 bases. J lost 7 bases, V lost 4 bases, and 20 bases had no gene match. This CDR3 region has 18 residues. Per germline, CDR1 SGDLS and CDR2 YYNGEE.

This clonotype was counted ten times or more. DNA of the CDR3: TGTGCCAGCAGCTCCGCCGGGACAGGGAACAATGAGCAGTTCTTC. It specifies CASSSAGTGNNEQFF. The chain links TRBV7-9 to TRBJ2-1, with 9 bases identical to TRBD1. V dropped 4 bases and J dropped 5; count of bases not matched to a gene: 6. The germline V gene encodes CDR1 SEHNR and CDR2 FQNEAQ (reference sequence). The CDR3 consists of 15 residues. The entire variable domain, with the rest obtained from reference TRBV7-9 and TRBJ2-1, is as follows: DTGVSQNPRHKITKRGQNVTFRCDPISEHNRLYWYRQTLGQGPEFLTYFQNEAQLEKSRLLSDRFSAERPKGSFSTLEIQRTEQGDSAMYLCASSSAGTGNNEQFFGPGTRLTVL.

J is TRBJ2-7 and V is TRBV6-2 or TRBV6-3, with TRBD2 identical over 8 bases. This CDR3 has 16 residues. The trim removed 5 bases at V and 0 bases at J, leaving 9 bases unmatched. Germline CDR1 and CDR2: MNHEY and SVGEGT. This CDR3 is CASSDPGTRLSYEQYF. CDR3 bases: TGTGCCAGCAGTGATCCCGGGACTAGACTCTCCTACGAGCAGTACTTC.

This clonotype was seen only a few times. V and J are TRBV2 and TRBJ1-5, with D unclear. This CDR3 has 14 amino acids. CDR1 and CDR2 (germline): SNHLY, FYNNEI. Trimming took 5 bases from V and 3 from J, leaving 11 bases between them. CDR3 sequence reads: CASSPQANNQPQHF. Here the CDR3 DNA reads TGTGCCAGCAGTCCTCAGGCGAACAATCAGCCCCAGCATTTT.

The chain combines TRBV19 with TRBJ2-7; D is perhaps TRBD2 (6 bases). V was shortened by 0 bases and J by 2 bases, with 11 bases between the two germline ends. The CDR3 contains 15 residues. Germline V gene lookup returns CDR1 LNHDA and CDR2 SQIVND (reference sequence). This CDR3 is CASSIDPGEAYEQYF. Here the CDR3 DNA reads TGTGCCAGTAGTATAGATCCGGGAGAAGCCTACGAGCAGTACTTC. Together with reference TRBV19 and TRBJ2-7, the CDR3 gives the full variable domain: DGGITQSPKYLFRKEGQNVTLSCEQNLNHDAMYWYRQDPGQGLRLIYYSQIVNDFQKGDIAEGYSVSREKKESFPLTVTSAQKNPTAFYLCASSIDPGEAYEQYFGPGTRLTVT.

This clonotype occurred many times. V and J are TRBV6-5 and TRBJ2-7, with D maybe TRBD2 (6 bases). Deletions cut 2 bases from V and 2 bases from J, with 13 bases between. Germline assignment: CDR1 MNHEY and CDR2 SVGAGI. The CDR3 runs to 15 residues. The CDR3 DNA is TGTGCCAGCAGTTACAGATTTCCGGGGGCCTACGAGCAGTACTTC. Translation gives CASSYRFPGAYEQYF.

This clonotype was picked up a small number of times. This chain joins TRBV13 and TRBJ1-6, with D maybe TRBD1 (6 bases). CDR3 length: 13 residues. The germline V gene encodes CDR1 PRHDT and CDR2 FYEKMQ (reference sequence). Trimming removed 5 bases at V and 9 bases at J, with 11 bases between. CDR3 in amino acids: CASSPDSVSPLHF. The CDR3, as DNA: TGTGCCAGCAGCCCGGACAGTGTTTCACCCCTCCACTTT. The variable domain in full, completed from reference TRBV13 and TRBJ1-6, reads AAGVIQSPRHLIKEKRETATLKCYPIPRHDTVYWYQQGPGQDPQFLISFYEKMQSDKGSIPDRFSAQQFSDYHSELNMSSLELGDSALYFCASSPDSVSPLHFGNGTRLTVT.

V and J are TRBV29-1 and TRBJ1-3; D is ambiguous. The CDR3 is made up of 13 amino acids. Germline CDR1 SQVTM, CDR2 ANQGSEA. Trimming stripped 5 bases from V and 2 bases from J, with 10 bases between. The CDR3 region has the DNA TGCAGCGTTATTGGTCATGCTGGAAACACCATATATTTT. Translation gives CSVIGHAGNTIYF.

The table lists this clonotype with many counts. The CDR3 nucleotides read TGTGCCAGCAGTTTGACAGGGGGACGGAATGAGCAGTTCTTC. Protein product: CASSLTGGRNEQFF. The chain combines TRBV27 with TRBJ2-1; 9 bases are a match to TRBD1. Germline V lookup: CDR1 MNHEY, CDR2 SMNVEV (reference sequence). J gave up 7 bases and V 3 bases, and 4 bases lay outside the gene matches. There are 14 residues in the CDR3.

This clonotype was observed at least ten times. CDR3 residues: CASSPQTGRENTGELFF. As DNA, the CDR3 is TGTGCCAGCAGTCCCCAGACAGGGAGGGAAAACACCGGGGAGCTGTTTTTT. The V and J genes are TRBV27 and TRBJ2-2; tentatively, D is TRBD1 or TRBD2 (7 bases each). V was clipped by 5 bases and J by 2 bases, with 18 bases between them. The CDR3 length is 17 residues. In germline, CDR1 is MNHEY, CDR2 SMNVEV (reference sequence).

The chain carries TRBV12-3 or TRBV12-4 and TRBJ2-5; tentative D call: TRBD1 (5 bases). V lost 5 bases, J lost 5 bases, and 18 bases lay in between. This CDR3 has 15 amino acids. The CDR3 nucleotides read TGTGCCAGCAGTCTCCAACAGGTGGGGTCGGAGACCCAGTACTTC. This translates into CASSLQQVGSETQYF.

This chain connects TRBV7-2 to TRBJ2-2, with D maybe TRBD2 (5 bases). Trimming pared 7 bases from V and 8 bases from J, leaving 26 bases between. Germline V lookup: CDR1 SGHTA, CDR2 FQGNSA. There are 17 residues in the CDR3. Here the CDR3 reads CASTYNRRVARGGELFF. In nucleotides, the CDR3 is TGTGCCAGCACCTACAACCGAAGGGTAGCCCGAGGGGGGGAGCTGTTTTTT.